This TCR beta chain derives from a study of regulatory and conventional T cells in RAG deficiency. Study outcomes and limitations: Shannon entropy was markedly lower and Simpson indices higher in RAG-deficient patients than control T-cell subsets. Omenn patients showed >90% Treg-Tconv overlap and shorter CDR3 lengths. In Omenn syndrome, sorted "Tregs" may be peripherally activated cells.

Libraries were prepared by immunoSEQ multiplex PCR; TCRdb keeps only in-frame clonotypes and omits some of them. Of approximately 30,000 clones in the sample, 96% are singletons; the top ten hold 0.3% to 0.45%. A note on this clone: What it binds is unknown.

Genomic DNA came from blood conventional CD4+ T cells gated CD25-low CD127-high. The sample also formed part of further work on regulatory T cells. That source adds: Primers: 52 TRBV forward and 13 TRBJ reverse.

This receptor was identified in a human donor in good health. Sequencing was performed on CD25- CD4+ T cells sorted from blood.

In nucleotides, the CDR3 is TGTGCCAGCAGTTACCTGACTAGCGGCCTTGAGACCCAGTACTTC. This translates into CASSYLTSGLETQYF. The chain combines TRBV6-5 with TRBJ2-5, with 9 positions matching TRBD2. V was pared by 2 bases and J by 5 bases, with 6 bases of the junction left unmatched. Germline assignment: CDR1 MNHEY and CDR2 SVGAGI. This CDR3 is built from 15 residues.